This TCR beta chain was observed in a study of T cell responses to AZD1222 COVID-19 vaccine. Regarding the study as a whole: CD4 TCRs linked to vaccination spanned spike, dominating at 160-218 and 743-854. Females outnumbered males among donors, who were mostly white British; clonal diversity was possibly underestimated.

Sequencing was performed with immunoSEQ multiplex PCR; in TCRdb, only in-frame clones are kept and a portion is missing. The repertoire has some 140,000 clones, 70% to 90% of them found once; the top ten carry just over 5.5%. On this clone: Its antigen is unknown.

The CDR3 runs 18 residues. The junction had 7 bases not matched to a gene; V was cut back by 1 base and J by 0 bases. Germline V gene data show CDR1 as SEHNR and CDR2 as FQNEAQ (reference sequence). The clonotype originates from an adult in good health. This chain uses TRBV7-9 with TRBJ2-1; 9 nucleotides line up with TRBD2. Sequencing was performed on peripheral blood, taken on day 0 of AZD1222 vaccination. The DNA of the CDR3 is TGTGCCAGCAGCTTAGACGGCCTAGCGGGAATCTCCTACAATGAGCAGTTCTTC. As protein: CASSLDGLAGISYNEQFF.